These 14 T cell receptor beta chains were all obtained from the same sample, sequenced in a study of immune cell composition in non-small cell lung cancer. Profiled with immunoSEQ multiplex PCR; TCRdb holds only in-frame clones, not every one. The repertoire includes about 4,600 clones, around 78% of them detected once, and 16% sits in the top ten. The sequencing sample was made of lung tumor tissue. These receptors came from a human donor with non-small cell lung cancer.

The count of this clone is one. This chain connects TRBV9 to TRBJ2-2, with 10 bases lining up with TRBD2. CDR3 length equals 18 residues. Germline V CDR1 and CDR2: SGDLS, YYNGEE. V trimming: 3 bases; J trimming: 4 bases; junction bases outside the gene matches: 12. CDR3 loop: CASSARPSGGGITGELFF. DNA of the CDR3: TGTGCCAGCAGCGCCCGTCCTAGCGGGGGAGGAATCACCGGGGAGCTGTTTTTT.

The rearrangement links TRBV15 to TRBJ2-2, with D possibly matching TRBD2 (6 bases). Germline V gene lookup returns CDR1 LNHNV and CDR2 YYDKDF (reference sequence). The CDR3 totals 15 residues. Between the trimmed V and J ends, which lost 0 bases and 7 bases, there was a span of 12 bases. The CDR3 DNA follows: TGTGCCACCAGCAGAGATCTTGGGGGGAGCGGGGAGCTGTTTTTT. Its protein product is CATSRDLGGSGELFF.

The rearrangement joins TRBV6-1 to TRBJ1-1, with a possible D match to TRBD1 (6 bases). In germline, CDR1 is MNHNS, CDR2 SASEGT. V lost 6 bases and J 7 bases, leaving 21 bases between the germline ends. The CDR3 is made up of 15 amino acids. The CDR3 DNA is TGTGCCAGCAGGCCGACGCTAGGGGGTTCGGTTGAAGCTTTCTTT. It specifies CASRPTLGGSVEAFF.

This chain uses TRBV6-1 with TRBJ2-3; no definite D call. Germline V gene sequence: CDR1 MNHNS, CDR2 SASEGT. V lost 2 bases and J 8 bases, leaving 11 bases between the germline ends. The CDR3 runs 13 residues. CDR3 loop: CASSEYTPRTQYF. The CDR3 DNA follows: TGTGCCAGCAGTGAATATACTCCCCGTACGCAGTATTTT.

The chain carries TRBV11-3 and TRBJ1-1; D is unresolved. The CDR3 contains 16 residues. V was trimmed by 1 base and J by 1 base, leaving 13 bases between them. Looked up from germline, CDR1 is SGHNT and CDR2 is YENEEA. CDR3 bases: TGTGCCAGCAGCTTAGGGTCCGGCGGGCGGAACACTGAAGCTTTCTTT. This sequence encodes CASSLGSGGRNTEAFF.

This chain joins TRBV5-6 and TRBJ2-5, with D possibly TRBD2 on 6 matching bases. The CDR3 loop spans 14 amino acids. Germline V gene data show CDR1 as SGHDT and CDR2 as YYEEEE. V was clipped by 0 bases and J by 5 bases, with 11 bases between them. CDR3: CASSLGLGRETQYF. The CDR3 bases are TGTGCCAGCAGCTTGGGACTAGGTAGGGAGACCCAGTACTTC.

The rearrangement links TRBV7-2 to TRBJ2-3, with TRBD2 identical over 8 bases. With V trimmed by 4 bases and J by 9 bases, 6 bases remained unmatched. Germline values: CDR1 SGHTA, CDR2 FQGNSA. CDR3 length: 13 residues. CDR3 bases: TGTGCCAGCAGCTCCAATAGCGGGGAGACGCAGTATTTT. Amino acid sequence: CASSSNSGETQYF.

J is TRBJ2-6 and V is TRBV7-9; D gene uncertain. With 5 bases removed from V and 3 bases from J, the gap between germline ends came to 8 bases. The length of the CDR3 is 14 residues. Germline V gives CDR1 SEHNR, CDR2 FQNEAQ (reference sequence). Written as DNA, the CDR3 is TGTGCCAGCAGCCCAAGGAGTGGGGCCAACGTCCTGACTTTC. Protein sequence: CASSPRSGANVLTF.

V usage is TRBV6-5 and J usage is TRBJ1-2; D is unclear. This CDR3 comprises 15 residues. Between the trimmed V and J ends, which lost 1 base and 7 bases, there was a span of 16 bases. The germline gives CDR1 MNHEY, CDR2 SVGAGI. In DNA, the CDR3 is TGTGCCAGCAGTTACTTGATTGGTGCGGGCGGTGGCTACACCTTC. Its protein product is CASSYLIGAGGGYTF.

The chain uses TRBV29-1 and TRBJ2-7; 7 bases map to TRBD1. The germline V gene encodes CDR1 SQVTM and CDR2 ANQGSEA. J was trimmed by 6 bases and V by 6 bases; bases with no gene match: 11. The CDR3 runs 13 residues. CDR3: CSVMLLTGTEQYF. The CDR3 nucleotides are TGCAGCGTGATGCTGTTGACAGGGACCGAGCAGTACTTC.

The J gene is TRBJ2-1, the V gene TRBV2; 11 nucleotides match TRBD2. In germline, CDR1 is SNHLY, CDR2 FYNNEI. This CDR3 contains 15 residues. Unmatched junction bases numbered 10, after V lost 10 bases and J lost 5 bases. The CDR3 sequence: CATNIPGLADNEQFF. The CDR3 coding sequence is TGTGCCACCAACATTCCGGGACTAGCGGACAATGAGCAGTTCTTC.

This clone was seen once. The chain links TRBV6-5 to TRBJ2-3, with 12 bases aligning to TRBD2. This CDR3 is built from 16 residues. Germline V gives CDR1 MNHEY, CDR2 SVGAGI. Trimming at V came to 0 bases and at J to 4 bases, leaving 2 bases not matched to a gene. The CDR3 DNA is TGTGCCAGCAGTTACTCGACTAGCGGGGGATCAGATACGCAGTATTTT. Its protein is CASSYSTSGGSDTQYF.

The chain carries TRBV7-6 and TRBJ2-2, with 10 bases lining up with TRBD2. The germline V gene has CDR1 SGHVS and CDR2 FNYEAQ. The CDR3 covers 16 residues. The ends lost 5 bases at V and 0 bases at J; junction bases unmatched: 3. Here the CDR3 reads CASSRGLAANTGELFF. CDR3 DNA sequence: TGTGCCAGCAGCCGCGGACTAGCGGCGAACACCGGGGAGCTGTTTTTT.

Only a few counts were recorded for this clone. The chain joins TRBV6-6 to TRBJ2-1; 10 bases fit TRBD2. Germline V CDR1 and CDR2: MNHNY, SVGAGI (reference sequence). The CDR3 has 15 residues. Losses at the gene ends were 2 bases for V and 6 bases for J; bases not matched to a gene: 4. In DNA form, the CDR3 reads TGTGCCAGCAGTTACGATGCTAGCGGGAGCAATGAGCAGTTCTTC. Its protein product is CASSYDASGSNEQFF.